A selection of T cell receptor beta chains follows, all from one sample in a study of blood T cell repertoires in COVID-19. The data were produced by immunoSEQ multiplex PCR, yet TCRdb's version contains in-frame clones alone and is incomplete. The table records roughly 400,000 clones, around 90% of them present only once. Sequenced sample: PBMCs or T cells enriched from blood (not recorded which). These receptors all stem from a man between 18 and 35 years old who had recovered from COVID-19. Each CDR3 is given with its conserved first and last residue. Each record gives: CDR3 protein, CDR3 DNA, V gene, J gene, D gene, clone size. The D gene is left open where the match is weak. Where a row states a size, it is once, few, many or the class of an expanded clone; other rows omit it.

CSASSNYGYTF,TGCAGTGCTAGCTCTAACTATGGCTACACCTTC,TRBV20-1,TRBJ1-2,-,-
CASSRDREDEQYF,TGTGCCAGCAGTAGGGACAGGGAGGACGAGCAGTACTTC,TRBV6-5,TRBJ2-7,TRBD1,-
CASSLPGYQETQYF,TGTGCCAGCAGTTTACCAGGGTACCAAGAGACCCAGTACTTC,TRBV28,TRBJ2-5,-,-
CASSLAPGGNSPLHF,TGTGCCAGCAGCTTAGCCCCAGGGGGGAATTCACCCCTCCACTTT,TRBV7-7,TRBJ1-6,TRBD1,-
CASSPGRGGSYEQYF,TGTGCCAGCAGTCCCGGGCGGGGGGGCTCCTACGAGCAGTACTTC,TRBV28,TRBJ2-7,TRBD2,-
CASSVAPGGWNEQFF,TGTGCCAGCAGCGTAGCCCCGGGGGGTTGGAATGAGCAGTTCTTC,TRBV9,TRBJ2-1,TRBD2,-
CASSLGQFLNYGYTF,TGCGCCAGCAGCTTAGGACAGTTCTTAAACTATGGCTACACCTTC,TRBV5-1,TRBJ1-2,-,-
CASSPRQDSYEQYF,TGTGCCAGCAGCCCCAGACAGGATTCCTACGAGCAGTACTTC,TRBV6-5,TRBJ2-7,-,-
CAISGQGMRDTQYF,TGTGCCATCAGTGGACAGGGGATGAGAGATACGCAGTATTTT,TRBV10-3,TRBJ2-3,TRBD1,-
CASSSKIAGSDTQYF,TGTGCCAGCAGCTCTAAGATAGCGGGATCGGATACGCAGTATTTT,TRBV5-4,TRBJ2-3,TRBD2,-
CASSLAEAGGAGSPLHF,TGCGCCAGCAGCTTGGCCGAAGCAGGGGGCGCCGGTTCACCCCTCCACTTT,TRBV5-1,TRBJ1-6,TRBD1,-
CASGRGQWPEPQHF,TGTGCCAGCGGTAGGGGACAATGGCCCGAGCCCCAGCATTTT,TRBV7-2,TRBJ1-5,-,-
CASSPGRDRGTDTQYF,TGCGCCAGCAGCCCCGGACGGGACAGGGGCACAGATACGCAGTATTTT,TRBV5-1,TRBJ2-3,TRBD1,-
CASSQTSGAITDTQYF,TGTGCCAGCAGCCAGACTAGCGGGGCCATCACAGATACGCAGTATTTT,TRBV5-6,TRBJ2-3,TRBD2,-
CASSPSGLALADTQYF,TGTGCCAGCAGTCCATCGGGACTAGCATTGGCAGATACGCAGTATTTT,TRBV27,TRBJ2-3,TRBD2,-
CASSPISNEQFF,TGTGCCAGCTCACCAATCTCCAATGAGCAGTTCTTC,TRBV18,TRBJ2-1,-,-
CASSYWPGTTANQPQHF,TGTGCCAGCAGTTACTGGCCAGGGACAACAGCTAATCAGCCCCAGCATTTT,TRBV7-2,TRBJ1-5,-,-
CASSLKASGGRWDNEQFF,TGTGCCAGCAGCTTAAAGGCTAGCGGGGGTCGATGGGACAATGAGCAGTTCTTC,TRBV7-9,TRBJ2-1,TRBD2,-
CASSYSTTLNTEAFF,TGTGCCAGCAGTTACTCGACAACTTTGAACACTGAAGCTTTCTTT,TRBV6-5,TRBJ1-1,-,-
CASSQRGLNNEQFF,TGTGCCAGCAGCCAGAGAGGCTTAAACAATGAGCAGTTCTTC,TRBV3-1/TRBV3-2,TRBJ2-1,-,-
CASSQEGRAITF,TGTGCCAGCAGCCAAGAGGGCAGGGCGATTACATTT,TRBV3-1/TRBV3-2,TRBJ1-3,-,once
CASSLSRDSNQPQHF,TGTGCCAGCAGCTTATCCCGGGACAGTAATCAGCCCCAGCATTTT,TRBV11-2,TRBJ1-5,TRBD1,-
CASRLAGGAYEQYF,TGTGCCAGCAGACTAGCGGGGGGGGCCTACGAGCAGTACTTC,TRBV6-5,TRBJ2-7,TRBD2,-
CASRGGEFNYGYTF,TGTGCCAGCAGGGGAGGGGAGTTTAACTATGGCTACACCTTC,TRBV28,TRBJ1-2,-,-